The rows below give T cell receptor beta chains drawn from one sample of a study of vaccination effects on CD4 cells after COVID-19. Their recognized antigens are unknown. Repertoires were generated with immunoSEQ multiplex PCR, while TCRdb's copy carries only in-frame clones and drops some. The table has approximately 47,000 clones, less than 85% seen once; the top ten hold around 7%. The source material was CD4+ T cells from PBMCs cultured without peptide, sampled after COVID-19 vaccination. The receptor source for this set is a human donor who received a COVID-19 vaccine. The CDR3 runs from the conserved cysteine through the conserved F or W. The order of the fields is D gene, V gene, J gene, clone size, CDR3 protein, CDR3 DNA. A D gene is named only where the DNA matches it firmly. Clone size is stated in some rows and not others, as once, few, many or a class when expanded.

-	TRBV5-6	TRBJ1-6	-	CASSFGIGASSYNSPLHF	TGTGCCAGCAGTTTTGGGATCGGGGCCAGCTCCTATAATTCACCCCTCCACTTT
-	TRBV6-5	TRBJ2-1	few	CASSNTDEQFF	TGTGCCAGCAGTAACACGGATGAGCAGTTCTTC
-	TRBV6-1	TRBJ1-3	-	CASSEPISGNTIYF	TGTGCCAGCAGTGAACCCATTTCTGGAAACACCATATATTTT
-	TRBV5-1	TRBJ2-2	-	CASSLGPNTGELFF	TGCGCCAGCAGCTTGGGGCCTAACACCGGGGAGCTGTTTTTT
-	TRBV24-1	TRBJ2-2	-	CATKEEGTGELFF	TGTGCCACCAAAGAGGAAGGGACCGGGGAGCTGTTTTTT
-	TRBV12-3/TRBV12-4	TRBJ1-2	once	CASNQGTRYGYTF	TGTGCCAGCAACCAGGGGACCCGCTATGGCTACACCTTC
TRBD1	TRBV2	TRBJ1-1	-	CACRLGQGRFEPFF	TGTGCCTGCAGACTAGGACAGGGAAGGTTTGAGCCTTTCTTT
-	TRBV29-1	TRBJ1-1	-	CSVVITGGTEAFF	TGCAGCGTTGTCATCACAGGCGGAACTGAAGCTTTCTTT
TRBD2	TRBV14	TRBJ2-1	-	CASSQGVAGGSGEQFF	TGTGCCAGCAGCCAAGGGGTAGCGGGAGGCTCTGGAGAGCAGTTCTTC
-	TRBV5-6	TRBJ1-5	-	CASSLAGFGNQPQHF	TGTGCCAGCAGCTTGGCCGGGTTTGGCAATCAGCCCCAGCATTTT
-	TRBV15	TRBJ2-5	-	CATSRADREAQETQYF	TGTGCCACCAGCAGAGCCGACAGGGAGGCTCAAGAGACCCAGTACTTC
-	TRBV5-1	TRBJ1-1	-	CASSHNRVEVNTEAFF	TGCGCCAGCAGCCACAACAGGGTAGAGGTGAACACTGAAGCTTTCTTT
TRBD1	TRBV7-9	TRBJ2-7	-	CASSSFPPGQGLWEQYF	TGTGCCAGCAGCTCGTTCCCCCCGGGACAGGGTTTGTGGGAGCAGTACTTC
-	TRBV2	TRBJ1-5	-	CASSDFIGHGSNQPQHF	TGTGCCAGCAGTGATTTTATAGGTCATGGCAGCAATCAGCCCCAGCATTTT
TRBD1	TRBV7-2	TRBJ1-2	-	CASSSGQGLYYGYTF	TGTGCCAGCAGCTCCGGACAGGGGCTGTACTATGGCTACACCTTC
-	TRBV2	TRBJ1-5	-	CASSDSQLSNQPQHF	TGTGCCAGCAGTGATAGTCAGCTGAGCAATCAGCCCCAGCATTTT
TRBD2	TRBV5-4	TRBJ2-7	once	CASSLEAGGSYEQYF	TGTGCCAGCAGCTTGGAAGCGGGAGGGTCCTACGAGCAGTACTTC
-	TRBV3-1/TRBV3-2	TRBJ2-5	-	CASSQGPTGVQETQYF	TGTGCCAGCAGCCAAGGACCGACAGGAGTCCAAGAGACCCAGTACTTC
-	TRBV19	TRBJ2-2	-	CASSISVFGHTGELFF	TGTGCCAGTAGTATATCGGTCTTTGGCCACACCGGGGAGCTGTTTTTT
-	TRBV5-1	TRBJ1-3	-	CASSLGQLSGNTIYF	TGCGCCAGCAGCTTAGGACAGCTATCTGGAAACACCATATATTTT
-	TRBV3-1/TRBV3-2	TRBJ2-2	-	CASSGGDSYTGELFF	TGTGCCAGCAGCGGAGGGGACAGTTACACCGGGGAGCTGTTTTTT
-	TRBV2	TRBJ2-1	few	CASSEYNEQFF	TGTGCCAGCAGTGAGTACAATGAGCAGTTCTTC